This T cell receptor (beta chain) appears in the sequencing data of a study of T-cell memory formation after mild COVID-19. Across the whole study: Largely donor-specific sequence clusters came from a couple of donors.

TCRdb ran MiXCR on the 5' RACE reads and lists one entry per CDR3 protein. The profile shows 15,000 or so distinct CDR3 sequences, about a fifth of them singletons. This clonotype was recorded a few times. The antigen remains undetermined. Losses at the gene ends were 5 bases for V and 2 bases for J; bases not matched to a gene: 3. The V gene's germline CDR1 is WNHNN and CDR2 SYGVQD (reference sequence). The CDR3 spans 13 residues. The study's findings and limits: Among clones contracting day 15 to 85, CD4/CD8 was balanced, whereas later expanders leaned CD4+. Several responding clones turned up in pre-infection memory, indicating that cross-reactive memory may have taken part. Contracting CD8+ clones were enriched in EMRA, CD4+ mainly in CM and EM.

The source is a man between 18 and 29 years old who had mild COVID-19 (a few samples of this study predate the infection). Cell type and time point are not known. V gene TRBV10-1 combines with J gene TRBJ2-7, with TRBD1 identical over 7 bases. Material: PBMCs or a T cell subset sorted from them (not recorded which). As DNA, the CDR3 is TGCGCCAGCAGTACGACAGGGACCTACGAGCAGTACTTC. It is translated as CASSTTGTYEQYF.